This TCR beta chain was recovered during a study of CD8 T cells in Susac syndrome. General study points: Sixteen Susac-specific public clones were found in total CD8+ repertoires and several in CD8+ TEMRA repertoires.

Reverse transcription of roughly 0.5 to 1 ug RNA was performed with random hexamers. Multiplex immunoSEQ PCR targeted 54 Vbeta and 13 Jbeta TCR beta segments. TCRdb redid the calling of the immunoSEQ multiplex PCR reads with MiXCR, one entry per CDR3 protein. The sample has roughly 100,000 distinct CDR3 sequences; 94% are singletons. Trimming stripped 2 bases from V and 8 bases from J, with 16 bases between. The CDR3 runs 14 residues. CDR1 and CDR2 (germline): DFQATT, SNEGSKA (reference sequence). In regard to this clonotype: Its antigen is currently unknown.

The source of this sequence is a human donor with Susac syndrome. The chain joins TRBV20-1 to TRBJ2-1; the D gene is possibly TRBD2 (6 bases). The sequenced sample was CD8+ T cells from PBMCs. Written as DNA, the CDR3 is TGCAGTGCTAGAACCCAGGGAGGAGATTATGAGCAGTTCTTC. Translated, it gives CSARTQGGDYEQFF.